This TCR beta chain was sequenced in a study of response to subunit inactivated influenza vaccine. Trimming took 4 bases from V and 7 from J; bases not matched to a gene: 5. Per the germline V gene, CDR1 is SGHDT and CDR2 is YYEEEE. CDR3 length: 15 residues. In its sample, this clonotype was seen many times. Its specificity is unknown. Study-wide points: T cells newly recruited by each seasonal influenza vaccination are few, the authors suggested.

TCRdb recomputed calls from the RT-PCR reads with MiXCR, one row per CDR3 protein. The table records more than 400,000 distinct CDR3 sequences, approximately 7.3% of them present only once. This sequence joins TRBV5-6 and TRBJ2-2, with 12 bases fitting TRBD2. The input for sequencing was PBMCs from blood, taken approximately 25 months after vaccination. The receptor was isolated from a man aged 50-75 years who received an inactivated influenza vaccine. The CDR3 here is CASSRLAGVIGELFF. For the CDR3, the DNA is TGTGCCAGCAGCCGACTAGCGGGAGTCATCGGGGAGCTGTTTTTT.